The T cell receptor (beta chain) described here comes from a study of identical twins. The study's findings and limits: There was an excess of low generation probability in the out-of-frame alpha sequences that twins shared.

Deletions cut 6 bases from V and 0 bases from J, with 13 bases between. The germline V gene encodes CDR1 MGHDK and CDR2 SYGVNS. The CDR3 is 15 residues long. The cDNA had a unique molecular identifier and a template-switch universal primer site. MiXCR, applied by TCRdb to the 5' RACE reads, yields one record per CDR3 protein. The repertoire holds some 600,000 distinct CDR3 sequences, with less than 9% as singletons. Healthy Caucasians, and only they, were the donors. Concerning this clonotype: Its antigen is not known.

The sample was also linked to a second study, of yellow fever vaccine responses in identical twins.

This TCR was sampled from a woman younger than 35 in good health. The sequencing sample was made of PBMCs. The V and J genes are TRBV25-1 and TRBJ2-3; tentatively, D is TRBD2 (5 bases). The CDR3 region is CASRGDYSSTDTQYF. The CDR3 bases are TGTGCCAGCAGAGGAGACTACTCGAGCACAGATACGCAGTATTTT. The complete variable domain, with remaining parts taken from reference TRBV25-1 and TRBJ2-3, reads EADIYQTPRYLVIGTGKKITLECSQTMGHDKMYWYQQDPGMELHLIHYSYGVNSTEKGDLSSESTVSRIRTEHFPLTLESARPSHTSQYLCASRGDYSSTDTQYFGPGTRLTVL.